What follows describes a single T cell receptor (beta chain). Other DNA sequences in the same sample also yield this CDR3. The data were obtained in a study of shared clonotypes between healthy human individuals. Trimming left V 1 base short and J 4 bases short, with 8 bases between. The CDR3 loop spans 13 amino acids. The germline gives CDR1 MGHRA, CDR2 YSYEKL. The method was immunoSEQ multiplex PCR; TCRdb's version includes in-frame clones alone and lacks a portion of them. Altogether about 2 million clones are present, less than 95% being singletons, with the ten largest covering about 1.1%. The naive CD8 subset, CD45RO-negative cells positively selected for CCR7, excluded terminally differentiated effector memory CD45RA+ cells.

Sequencing input: naive CD8+ T cells sorted from blood. The sequence derives from a man younger than 30 in good health. The J gene is TRBJ2-7, the V gene TRBV4-1; D is uncertain. The DNA for the CDR3 is TGCGCCAGCAGCCAAGGACCGCTATACGAGCAGTACTTC. Amino acids: CASSQGPLYEQYF.